Listed below are T cell receptor beta chains from one sample, sequenced in a study of OX40 agonist ivuxolimab in advanced cancers. The method was immunoSEQ multiplex PCR; TCRdb's version includes in-frame clones alone and lacks a portion of them. The sample lists over 85,000 clones; approximately 81% were seen once. Sample: CD4+ or CD8+ T cells sorted from blood, taken in a trial of the OX40 agonist ivuxolimab. The receptor source for this set is an adult with an advanced solid tumor such as melanoma, head and neck, liver or kidney cancer. Each CDR3 is given with its conserved first and last residue. A D gene is named only where the DNA matches it firmly. The size field is filled for only some rows; it gives once, few, many or a size class.

D gene: -; clone size: -; V gene: TRBV7-6; CDR3 length: 13; J gene: TRBJ1-1; CDR3 protein: CASKNYRDTEAFF; CDR3 DNA: TGTGCCAGCAAGAACTACAGGGACACTGAAGCTTTCTTT
D gene: -; clone size: -; V gene: TRBV27; CDR3 length: 12; J gene: TRBJ2-1; CDR3 protein: CASSLRGIEQFF; CDR3 DNA: TGTGCCAGCAGTCTAAGGGGTATTGAGCAGTTCTTC
D gene: TRBD2; clone size: -; V gene: TRBV7-9; CDR3 length: 16; J gene: TRBJ2-1; CDR3 protein: CASSSGTTSSYNEQFF; CDR3 DNA: TGTGCCAGCAGCTCCGGGACTACAAGCTCCTACAATGAGCAGTTCTTC
D gene: -; clone size: -; V gene: TRBV4-1; CDR3 length: 15; J gene: TRBJ1-3; CDR3 protein: CASSQDNRLLNTIYF; CDR3 DNA: TGCGCCAGCAGCCAGGACAACAGGCTCCTAAACACCATATATTTT
D gene: TRBD1; clone size: -; V gene: TRBV5-6; CDR3 length: 16; J gene: TRBJ1-6; CDR3 protein: CASSWGQGRSNSPLHF; CDR3 DNA: TGTGCCAGCAGCTGGGGACAGGGGAGAAGTAATTCACCCCTCCACTTT
D gene: TRBD1; clone size: -; V gene: TRBV28; CDR3 length: 12; J gene: TRBJ2-7; CDR3 protein: CASSATGFEQYF; CDR3 DNA: TGTGCCAGCAGTGCGACAGGGTTCGAGCAGTACTTC
D gene: -; clone size: -; V gene: TRBV5-1; CDR3 length: 14; J gene: TRBJ1-6; CDR3 protein: CASSSQPGGSPLHF; CDR3 DNA: TGCGCCAGCAGCTCCCAACCAGGAGGCTCACCCCTCCACTTT
D gene: -; clone size: -; V gene: TRBV7-2; CDR3 length: 15; J gene: TRBJ1-5; CDR3 protein: CASSLDPQGPRSQHF; CDR3 DNA: TGTGCCAGCAGCTTAGATCCCCAGGGGCCGCGGTCCCAGCATTTT
D gene: -; clone size: -; V gene: TRBV6-5; CDR3 length: 12; J gene: TRBJ2-7; CDR3 protein: CASKKGTYEQYF; CDR3 DNA: TGTGCCAGCAAAAAGGGGACCTACGAGCAGTACTTC
D gene: -; clone size: -; V gene: TRBV11-2; CDR3 length: 13; J gene: TRBJ2-1; CDR3 protein: CASSFQQGNEQFF; CDR3 DNA: TGTGCCAGCAGCTTCCAGCAGGGAAATGAGCAGTTCTTC
D gene: -; clone size: few; V gene: TRBV5-6; CDR3 length: 14; J gene: TRBJ2-1; CDR3 protein: CASSFSGLINEQFF; CDR3 DNA: TGTGCCAGCAGCTTCAGCGGGCTAATTAATGAGCAGTTCTTC
D gene: -; clone size: few; V gene: TRBV30; CDR3 length: 12; J gene: TRBJ1-1; CDR3 protein: CAWTGSTTEAFF; CDR3 DNA: TGTGCCTGGACAGGGAGTACCACTGAAGCTTTCTTT
D gene: TRBD1; clone size: few; V gene: TRBV27; CDR3 length: 15; J gene: TRBJ2-5; CDR3 protein: CASSFSRQGSETQYF; CDR3 DNA: TGTGCCAGCAGTTTTTCCCGACAGGGAAGCGAGACCCAGTACTTC
D gene: -; clone size: -; V gene: TRBV7-2; CDR3 length: 14; J gene: TRBJ2-7; CDR3 protein: CASSLVTTSYEQYF; CDR3 DNA: TGTGCCAGCAGCTTAGTGACAACCTCCTACGAGCAGTACTTC
D gene: -; clone size: -; V gene: TRBV5-1; CDR3 length: 16; J gene: TRBJ2-5; CDR3 protein: CASSTDPPGKVETQYF; CDR3 DNA: TGCGCCAGCAGCACGGATCCCCCAGGGAAGGTAGAGACCCAGTACTTC
D gene: -; clone size: once; V gene: TRBV6-6; CDR3 length: 13; J gene: TRBJ2-2; CDR3 protein: CASSPGGSTELFF; CDR3 DNA: TGTGCCAGCAGCCCGGGGGGCAGCACGGAGCTGTTTTTT
D gene: -; clone size: once; V gene: TRBV7-2; CDR3 length: 12; J gene: TRBJ2-1; CDR3 protein: CASSLAFNEQFF; CDR3 DNA: TGTGCCAGCAGCTTGGCCTTCAATGAGCAGTTCTTC
D gene: -; clone size: -; V gene: TRBV2; CDR3 length: 11; J gene: TRBJ2-1; CDR3 protein: CASTGYNEQFF; CDR3 DNA: TGTGCCAGCACAGGGTACAATGAGCAGTTCTTC
D gene: -; clone size: -; V gene: TRBV7-8; CDR3 length: 15; J gene: TRBJ1-2; CDR3 protein: CASSLNRARRDGYTF; CDR3 DNA: TGTGCCAGCAGCCTTAACAGGGCCCGAAGGGATGGCTACACCTTC
D gene: -; clone size: -; V gene: TRBV27; CDR3 length: 15; J gene: TRBJ1-5; CDR3 protein: CASSLSRPSNQPQHF; CDR3 DNA: TGTGCCAGCAGTTTATCTAGGCCGAGCAATCAGCCCCAGCATTTT
D gene: TRBD1; clone size: once; V gene: TRBV9; CDR3 length: 15; J gene: TRBJ2-3; CDR3 protein: CASSVGTGGTDTQYF; CDR3 DNA: TGTGCCAGCAGCGTGGGGACAGGGGGTACAGATACGCAGTATTTT
D gene: -; clone size: -; V gene: TRBV7-2; CDR3 length: 12; J gene: TRBJ2-5; CDR3 protein: CASSWWAETQYF; CDR3 DNA: TGTGCCAGCAGCTGGTGGGCAGAGACCCAGTACTTC
D gene: -; clone size: -; V gene: TRBV7-9; CDR3 length: 14; J gene: TRBJ2-5; CDR3 protein: CASSLGGLVETQYF; CDR3 DNA: TGTGCCAGCAGCTTAGGCGGGCTAGTGGAGACCCAGTACTTC
D gene: TRBD2; clone size: -; V gene: TRBV5-4; CDR3 length: 16; J gene: TRBJ2-5; CDR3 protein: CASSTPSSGGAETQYF; CDR3 DNA: TGTGCCAGCAGCACGCCTTCTAGCGGGGGGGCGGAGACCCAGTACTTC
D gene: -; clone size: -; V gene: TRBV18; CDR3 length: 14; J gene: TRBJ1-4; CDR3 protein: CASSGETQNEKLFF; CDR3 DNA: TGTGCCAGCTCGGGGGAGACACAAAATGAAAAACTGTTTTTT
D gene: TRBD2; clone size: -; V gene: TRBV7-2; CDR3 length: 15; J gene: TRBJ2-5; CDR3 protein: CASSFLGRGMETQYF; CDR3 DNA: TGTGCCAGCAGCTTCCTCGGGCGGGGGATGGAGACCCAGTACTTC
D gene: -; clone size: -; V gene: TRBV7-9; CDR3 length: 14; J gene: TRBJ2-7; CDR3 protein: CASSQTQGSYEQYF; CDR3 DNA: TGTGCCAGCAGCCAGACACAGGGATCCTACGAGCAGTACTTC
D gene: -; clone size: -; V gene: TRBV18; CDR3 length: 15; J gene: TRBJ2-7; CDR3 protein: CASSPVVGGNYEQYF; CDR3 DNA: TGTGCCAGCTCCCCAGTAGTAGGGGGTAACTACGAGCAGTACTTC
D gene: TRBD1; clone size: -; V gene: TRBV28; CDR3 length: 14; J gene: TRBJ1-1; CDR3 protein: CASSTTGMTTEAFF; CDR3 DNA: TGTGCCAGCAGCACGACAGGGATGACCACTGAAGCTTTCTTT
D gene: TRBD1; clone size: -; V gene: TRBV6-5; CDR3 length: 15; J gene: TRBJ1-5; CDR3 protein: CASRRTGEGVQPQHF; CDR3 DNA: TGTGCCAGCAGGCGGACAGGGGAGGGTGTTCAGCCCCAGCATTTT
D gene: -; clone size: -; V gene: TRBV2; CDR3 length: 14; J gene: TRBJ1-1; CDR3 protein: CASSFRNANTEAFF; CDR3 DNA: TGTGCCAGCAGTTTCAGGAACGCGAACACTGAAGCTTTCTTT
D gene: TRBD1; clone size: once; V gene: TRBV10-3; CDR3 length: 14; J gene: TRBJ2-1; CDR3 protein: CAISDSRDRNEQFF; CDR3 DNA: TGTGCCATCAGTGACTCCCGGGACAGGAATGAGCAGTTCTTC
D gene: -; clone size: -; V gene: TRBV5-5; CDR3 length: 14; J gene: TRBJ1-6; CDR3 protein: CASSLWGENSPLHF; CDR3 DNA: TGTGCCAGCAGCTTGTGGGGGGAAAATTCACCCCTCCACTTT
D gene: TRBD1; clone size: once; V gene: TRBV5-6; CDR3 length: 15; J gene: TRBJ1-2; CDR3 protein: CASSLVAGGIYGYTF; CDR3 DNA: TGTGCCAGCAGCTTGGTGGCAGGGGGGATCTATGGCTACACCTTC
D gene: -; clone size: few; V gene: TRBV5-1; CDR3 length: 13; J gene: TRBJ2-3; CDR3 protein: CASSLERTDTQYF; CDR3 DNA: TGCGCCAGCAGCTTGGAGCGCACAGATACGCAGTATTTT
D gene: TRBD1; clone size: -; V gene: TRBV2; CDR3 length: 15; J gene: TRBJ1-3; CDR3 protein: CASRAGQHSGNTIYF; CDR3 DNA: TGTGCCAGCAGGGCGGGACAGCACTCTGGAAACACCATATATTTT
D gene: TRBD2; clone size: -; V gene: TRBV15; CDR3 length: 16; J gene: TRBJ2-3; CDR3 protein: CATSRSLAGDTDTQYF; CDR3 DNA: TGTGCCACCAGCAGATCACTAGCGGGGGACACAGATACGCAGTATTTT
D gene: TRBD2; clone size: -; V gene: TRBV7-9; CDR3 length: 14; J gene: TRBJ2-3; CDR3 protein: CASSHSGGVDTQYF; CDR3 DNA: TGTGCCAGCAGCCATAGCGGGGGGGTAGATACGCAGTATTTT
D gene: -; clone size: -; V gene: TRBV5-4; CDR3 length: 13; J gene: TRBJ2-7; CDR3 protein: CASSLGPGNEQYF; CDR3 DNA: TGTGCCAGCAGCTTGGGTCCCGGTAACGAGCAGTACTTC
D gene: -; clone size: medium-sized; V gene: TRBV12-5; CDR3 length: 15; J gene: TRBJ2-6; CDR3 protein: CASGFGGTGANVLTF; CDR3 DNA: TGTGCTAGTGGTTTTGGGGGGACTGGGGCCAACGTCCTGACTTTC
D gene: TRBD1; clone size: -; V gene: TRBV27; CDR3 length: 19; J gene: TRBJ2-2; CDR3 protein: CASSLRLTGQGSKIGELFF; CDR3 DNA: TGTGCCAGCAGTTTAAGGCTAACGGGACAGGGTTCTAAGATCGGGGAGCTGTTTTTT
D gene: TRBD2; clone size: -; V gene: TRBV5-4; CDR3 length: 16; J gene: TRBJ2-5; CDR3 protein: CASSAAGGGKSETQYF; CDR3 DNA: TGTGCCAGCAGCGCCGCGGGCGGGGGTAAATCGGAGACCCAGTACTTC
D gene: -; clone size: -; V gene: TRBV5-1; CDR3 length: 15; J gene: TRBJ1-5; CDR3 protein: CASSLNRADNQPQHF; CDR3 DNA: TGCGCCAGCAGCTTGAACAGGGCAGACAATCAGCCCCAGCATTTT
D gene: -; clone size: once; V gene: TRBV6-6; CDR3 length: 11; J gene: TRBJ1-1; CDR3 protein: CASSYLAEAFF; CDR3 DNA: TGTGCCAGCAGTTACTTGGCAGAAGCTTTCTTT
D gene: -; clone size: few; V gene: TRBV6-7; CDR3 length: 16; J gene: TRBJ1-6; CDR3 protein: CASRTGQSTYNSPLHF; CDR3 DNA: TGTGCCAGCAGGACCGGACAGTCGACTTATAATTCACCCCTCCACTTT
D gene: -; clone size: -; V gene: TRBV5-5; CDR3 length: 15; J gene: TRBJ1-2; CDR3 protein: CASSPLPTANYGYTF; CDR3 DNA: TGTGCCAGCAGCCCCTTACCGACAGCTAACTATGGCTACACCTTC
D gene: TRBD1; clone size: -; V gene: TRBV6-5; CDR3 length: 15; J gene: TRBJ1-6; CDR3 protein: CASSWTGGIGSPLHF; CDR3 DNA: TGTGCCAGCAGTTGGACAGGGGGAATTGGATCACCCCTCCACTTT
D gene: -; clone size: -; V gene: TRBV4-3; CDR3 length: 15; J gene: TRBJ1-6; CDR3 protein: CASSQSRDLRRPLHF; CDR3 DNA: TGCGCCAGCAGCCAATCCCGGGACTTGCGCAGACCCCTCCACTTT
D gene: -; clone size: -; V gene: TRBV27; CDR3 length: 16; J gene: TRBJ2-1; CDR3 protein: CASRYKVEPSYNEQFF; CDR3 DNA: TGTGCCAGCAGATATAAAGTCGAACCCTCCTACAATGAGCAGTTCTTC
D gene: -; clone size: -; V gene: TRBV28; CDR3 length: 14; J gene: TRBJ2-5; CDR3 protein: CASSRPSEQETQYF; CDR3 DNA: TGTGCCAGCAGCAGGCCTTCTGAACAAGAGACCCAGTACTTC
D gene: -; clone size: few; V gene: TRBV5-1; CDR3 length: 14; J gene: TRBJ1-6; CDR3 protein: CASRQSSYNSPLHF; CDR3 DNA: TGCGCCAGTAGACAGAGCTCCTATAATTCACCCCTCCACTTT
D gene: -; clone size: -; V gene: TRBV7-2; CDR3 length: 16; J gene: TRBJ2-1; CDR3 protein: CASSLRAGSSYNEQFF; CDR3 DNA: TGTGCCAGCAGCTTAAGGGCAGGAAGCTCCTACAATGAGCAGTTCTTC
D gene: -; clone size: -; V gene: TRBV6-1; CDR3 length: 13; J gene: TRBJ1-2; CDR3 protein: CASRTLYNGGYTF; CDR3 DNA: TGTGCCAGCAGGACCCTTTACAACGGTGGCTACACCTTC
D gene: TRBD1; clone size: -; V gene: TRBV5-4; CDR3 length: 15; J gene: TRBJ1-1; CDR3 protein: CASSLGDRRDTEAFF; CDR3 DNA: TGTGCCAGCAGCTTGGGGGACAGGCGGGACACTGAAGCTTTCTTT
D gene: TRBD2; clone size: -; V gene: TRBV10-3; CDR3 length: 18; J gene: TRBJ2-5; CDR3 protein: CAISLSSGDDVLQETQYF; CDR3 DNA: TGTGCCATCAGCCTCTCTAGCGGGGATGACGTTCTCCAAGAGACCCAGTACTTC